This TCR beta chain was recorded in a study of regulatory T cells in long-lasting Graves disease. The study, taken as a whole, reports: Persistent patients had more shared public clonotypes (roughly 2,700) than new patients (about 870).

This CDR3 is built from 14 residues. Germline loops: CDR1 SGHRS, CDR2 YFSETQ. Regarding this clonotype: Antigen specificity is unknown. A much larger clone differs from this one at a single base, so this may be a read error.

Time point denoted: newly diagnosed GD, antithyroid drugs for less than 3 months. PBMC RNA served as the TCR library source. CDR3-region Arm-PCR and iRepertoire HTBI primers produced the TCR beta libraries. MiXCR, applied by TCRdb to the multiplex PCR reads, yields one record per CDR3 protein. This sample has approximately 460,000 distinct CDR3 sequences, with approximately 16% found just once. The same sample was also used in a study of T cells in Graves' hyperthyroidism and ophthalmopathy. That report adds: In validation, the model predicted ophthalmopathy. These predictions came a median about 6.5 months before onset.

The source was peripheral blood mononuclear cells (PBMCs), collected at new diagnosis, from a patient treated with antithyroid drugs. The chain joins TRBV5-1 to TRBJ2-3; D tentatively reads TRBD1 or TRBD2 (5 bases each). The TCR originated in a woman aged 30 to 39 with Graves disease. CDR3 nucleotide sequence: TGCGCCAGCCGCATAATGGGGGTGGAGGATACGCGGTATTTT. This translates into CASRIMGVEDTRYF.